This is a list of T cell receptor beta chains from one sample in a study of response to subunit inactivated influenza vaccine. TCRdb reanalysed the RT-PCR reads using MiXCR and keeps one entry per CDR3 protein. The sample lists 500,000 to 600,000 distinct CDR3 sequences, approximately 13% occurring once. Sequencing used PBMCs from blood, obtained more than 35 days after vaccination. These receptors came from a man aged 50 to 60 who received an inactivated influenza vaccine. Each CDR3 is given with its conserved first and last residue. The D gene is left open where the match is weak. Clone size appears in some rows only: once, few, many, or a class for an expanded clone.

TGCGCCAGCAGCCCCTGGGATCCCCCCACAGATACGCAGTATTTT	CASSPWDPPTDTQYF	TRBV5-1	TRBJ2-3	15	.	few
TGTGCCACCAGTGATTCTAGCGGGGCCTCCTACGAGCAGTACTTC	CATSDSSGASYEQYF	TRBV24-1	TRBJ2-7	15	TRBD2	.
TGTGCCACCAGCAGAGAACAGGGGCCGTACGAGCAGTACTTC	CATSREQGPYEQYF	TRBV15	TRBJ2-7	14	TRBD1	many
TGCAGTGCCACTAAACCGGGACTAGCGACTGAGCAGTTCTTC	CSATKPGLATEQFF	TRBV20-1	TRBJ2-1	14	TRBD2	.
TGTGCCAGCGAGACAGGGAGCGAGCAGTACTTC	CASETGSEQYF	TRBV5-6	TRBJ2-7	11	TRBD1	many
TGTGCCACCAGTGACCCGACAGGCTCTAGCACAGATACGCAGTATTTT	CATSDPTGSSTDTQYF	TRBV24-1	TRBJ2-3	16	.	few
TGTGCCAGCAGTTCCCGACCTGGGACAGCCTCTAGCACAGATACGCAGTATTTT	CASSSRPGTASSTDTQYF	TRBV6-2/TRBV6-3	TRBJ2-3	18	TRBD1	few
TGCAGTGCTAGAGCAAGGCGGATTGAAGCTTTCTTT	CSARARRIEAFF	TRBV20-1	TRBJ1-1	12	.	.
TGTGCCAGCAGTCCCCCCGGACAGCGCACGGGCGAGCAGTACTTC	CASSPPGQRTGEQYF	TRBV12-3/TRBV12-4	TRBJ2-7	15	.	many
TGTGCCAGCAGCTACACAGGGATGGAGACCCAGTACTTC	CASSYTGMETQYF	TRBV7-2	TRBJ2-5	13	.	many
TGCAGCGTTAATCCAGGATCTAACACAGATACGCAGTATTTT	CSVNPGSNTDTQYF	TRBV29-1	TRBJ2-3	14	.	.
TGTGCCATCGGGATCCAAGGCAATGAGCAGTTCTTC	CAIGIQGNEQFF	TRBV10-3	TRBJ2-1	12	.	.
TGCAGCGTTGAACCTCTTCGGGGGGCTTTCTTT	CSVEPLRGAFF	TRBV29-1	TRBJ1-1	11	.	few
TGCGCCAGCAGTGAGTCTTACGCCGGGGAGCTGTTTTTT	CASSESYAGELFF	TRBV10-1	TRBJ2-2	13	.	many
TGTGCCAGCAGCTTAGCCTCGGCGACCGTGGCTTTCTTT	CASSLASATVAFF	TRBV7-9	TRBJ1-1	13	.	few
TGCGCCAGCAGCCAATTGGAGACAATGGAGCAGTTCTTC	CASSQLETMEQFF	TRBV4-3	TRBJ2-1	13	.	.
TGTGCCAGCAGAAATACCGGACTAGCGGGCAACACCGGGGAGCTGTTTTTT	CASRNTGLAGNTGELFF	TRBV7-9	TRBJ2-2	17	TRBD2	.
TGCGCCAGCATTGCGGGGCGATCACCCCTCCACTTT	CASIAGRSPLHF	TRBV10-1	TRBJ1-6	12	.	many
TGTGCCAGCGGATTAGGGATCCCCAATCAGCCCCAGCATTTT	CASGLGIPNQPQHF	TRBV27	TRBJ1-5	14	.	.
TGCAGCGTTGACTCCGGGACAGGAACTGGGGCCAACGTCCTGACTTTC	CSVDSGTGTGANVLTF	TRBV29-1	TRBJ2-6	16	TRBD1	.
TGCGCCAGCAGCTTGGTGGGACAGCATAATTCACCCCTCCACTTT	CASSLVGQHNSPLHF	TRBV5-1	TRBJ1-6	15	TRBD1	few
TGCGCCAGCAGCCAAGGAGGAGGGGAGAGTTCACCCCTCCACTTT	CASSQGGGESSPLHF	TRBV4-3	TRBJ1-6	15	.	.
TGTGCCAGCAGCTGGGGACTAGCGGAGATCACAGATACGCAGTATTTT	CASSWGLAEITDTQYF	TRBV11-2	TRBJ2-3	16	TRBD2	few
TGTGCCAGCAGCCCGGGACAAAGAATAGATACGCAGTATTTT	CASSPGQRIDTQYF	TRBV12-3/TRBV12-4	TRBJ2-3	14	.	many
TGTGCCAGCAGCTTAGGCACGGCCCCAACCTACGAGCAGTACTTC	CASSLGTAPTYEQYF	TRBV7-6	TRBJ2-7	15	.	.
TGTGCCAGCAGTTACATTGGAAACACCATATATTTT	CASSYIGNTIYF	TRBV6-6	TRBJ1-3	12	.	.
TGTGCCTGGAGTAAGCCCATATGTAAGTATGGCTACACCTTC	CAWSKPICKYGYTF	TRBV30	TRBJ1-2	14	.	.
TGTGCCATCAGTGGGAGACCGGACGGTAAATTGGACGAGCAGTACTTC	CAISGRPDGKLDEQYF	TRBV10-3	TRBJ2-7	16	.	few
TGTGCCAGCAACTTATTTAGGGACAGAGAGACCCAGTACTTC	CASNLFRDRETQYF	TRBV11-2	TRBJ2-5	14	TRBD1	.
TGTGCCAGCAGCTTAGACGCCCCAACGAGGGCTTTCTTT	CASSLDAPTRAFF	TRBV7-8	TRBJ1-1	13	.	.
TGTGCCAGCAGCATAGGACCAGGGGACGAGCAGTACTTC	CASSIGPGDEQYF	TRBV7-3	TRBJ2-7	13	.	few
TGTGCCAGCAGTTTTACCCGGACAGGGTCTTACGTAACTGAAGCTTTCTTT	CASSFTRTGSYVTEAFF	TRBV6-2/TRBV6-3	TRBJ1-1	17	TRBD1	.
TGTGCCAGCAGTGGGGACAGTCTAGCCAAAAACATTCAGTACTTC	CASSGDSLAKNIQYF	TRBV9	TRBJ2-4	15	TRBD1	few
TGCAGTGCTAGAGATCTCAGCTACTACGAGCAGTACTTC	CSARDLSYYEQYF	TRBV20-1	TRBJ2-7	13	.	.
TGTGCCAGCAGTGGAGTAAGCGGGGGGACGTACAATGAGCAGTTCTTC	CASSGVSGGTYNEQFF	TRBV28	TRBJ2-1	16	TRBD2	few
TGCAGTGCAAGTCTGGGGGACGGGTATGGCTACACCTTC	CSASLGDGYGYTF	TRBV20-1	TRBJ1-2	13	.	many
TGCAGTGCCTCGACTAGCGTCGGTACAGATACGCAGTATTTT	CSASTSVGTDTQYF	TRBV20-1	TRBJ2-3	14	TRBD2	.
TGTGCCAGCACCCACCAGGGACTCCCCTCCTACGAGCAGTACTTC	CASTHQGLPSYEQYF	TRBV7-2	TRBJ2-7	15	.	few
TGTGCCAGCACCACGGGGGTGGGATTCAATCAGCCCCAGCATTTT	CASTTGVGFNQPQHF	TRBV5-6	TRBJ1-5	15	.	many
TGTGCCAGCAGTCACCGGGACAGGGAGGAAAATGAGCAGTTCTTC	CASSHRDREENEQFF	TRBV12-3/TRBV12-4	TRBJ2-1	15	TRBD1	few
TGTGCCAGCAGTTTATGGGCTAGGGATAATGGCTACACCTTC	CASSLWARDNGYTF	TRBV12-3/TRBV12-4	TRBJ1-2	14	.	.
TGCGCCAGCAGCTTGGCGGGTATGGATTACTACGAGCAGTACTTC	CASSLAGMDYYEQYF	TRBV5-1	TRBJ2-7	15	.	few
TGTGCCAGCAGTTCTCACCGGACGGCCTCTAATGAAAAACTGTTTTTT	CASSSHRTASNEKLFF	TRBV11-2	TRBJ1-4	16	.	few
TGTGCCAGCAAGGGGAGACAGGGGGGCCTGGGGGCCAACGTCCTGACTTTC	CASKGRQGGLGANVLTF	TRBV27	TRBJ2-6	17	TRBD1	few
TGTGCCAGCAGCCAAAAGGGACAGGGAAGAGTCACCGGGGAGCTGTTTTTT	CASSQKGQGRVTGELFF	TRBV4-2	TRBJ2-2	17	TRBD1	.